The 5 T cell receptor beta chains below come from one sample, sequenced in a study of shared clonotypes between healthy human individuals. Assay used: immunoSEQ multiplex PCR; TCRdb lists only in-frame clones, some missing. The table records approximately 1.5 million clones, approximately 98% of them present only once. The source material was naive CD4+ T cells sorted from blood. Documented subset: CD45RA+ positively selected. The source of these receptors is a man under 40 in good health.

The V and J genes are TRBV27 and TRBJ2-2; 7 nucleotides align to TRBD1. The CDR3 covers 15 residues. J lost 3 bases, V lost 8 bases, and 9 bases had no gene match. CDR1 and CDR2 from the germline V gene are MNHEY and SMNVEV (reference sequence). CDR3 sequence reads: CASSIGTAYTGELFF. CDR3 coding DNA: TGTGCCAGCTCGATCGGGACAGCTTACACCGGGGAGCTGTTTTTT.

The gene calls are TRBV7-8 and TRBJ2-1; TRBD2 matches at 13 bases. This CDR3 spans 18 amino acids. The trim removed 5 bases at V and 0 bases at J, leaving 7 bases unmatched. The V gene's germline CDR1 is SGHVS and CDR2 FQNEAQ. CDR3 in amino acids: CASSPGLAGADSYNEQFF. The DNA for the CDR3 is TGTGCCAGCAGCCCTGGACTAGCGGGAGCTGACTCCTACAATGAGCAGTTCTTC. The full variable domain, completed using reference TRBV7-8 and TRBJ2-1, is GAGVSQSPRYKVAKRGQDVALRCDPISGHVSLFWYQQALGQGPEFLTYFQNEAQLDKSGLPSDRFFAERPEGSVSTLKIQRTQQEDSAVYLCASSPGLAGADSYNEQFFGPGTRLTVL.

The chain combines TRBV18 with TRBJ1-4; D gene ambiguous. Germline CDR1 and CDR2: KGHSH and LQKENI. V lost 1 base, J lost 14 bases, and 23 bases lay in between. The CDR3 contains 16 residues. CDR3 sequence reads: CASSPLPEGFQTPLFF. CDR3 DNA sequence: TGTGCCAGCTCACCACTCCCCGAGGGTTTCCAGACTCCGCTGTTTTTT.

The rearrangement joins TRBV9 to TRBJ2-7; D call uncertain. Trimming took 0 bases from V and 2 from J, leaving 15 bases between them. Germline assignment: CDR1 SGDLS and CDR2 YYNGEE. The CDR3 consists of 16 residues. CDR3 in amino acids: CASSVGLRYPAYEQYF. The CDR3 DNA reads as TGTGCCAGCAGCGTAGGATTAAGGTATCCTGCCTACGAGCAGTACTTC.

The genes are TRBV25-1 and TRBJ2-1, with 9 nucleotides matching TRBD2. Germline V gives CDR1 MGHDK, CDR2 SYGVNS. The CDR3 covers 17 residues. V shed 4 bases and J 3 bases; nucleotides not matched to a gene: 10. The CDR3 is CASSGDSGSAFYNEQFF. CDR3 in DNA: TGTGCCAGCAGTGGGGATAGCGGGAGTGCATTCTACAATGAGCAGTTCTTC.